This TCR beta chain was captured in a study of human T cells and chemical hapten exposure. Trimming pared 6 bases from V and 4 bases from J, leaving 12 bases between. This CDR3 has 13 amino acids. Germline V gene lookup returns CDR1 ENHRY and CDR2 SYGVKD. From the RACE reads, TCRdb called clonotypes with MiXCR, one entry per CDR3 protein. The table includes about 340,000 distinct CDR3 sequences, roughly 6.9% detected once. Time point described: patch test 1, 2 weeks after DPC sensitization. The sample's treatment: therapeutic diphenylcyclopropenone sensitization with weekly scalp DPC. The genes are TRBV10-3 and TRBJ2-5; perhaps TRBD2 as D (5 bases). The clonotype comes from a woman aged 18-30 years with alopecia areata. Some clones in this sample may be carry-over from other donors' samples. The sample here was whole blood, taken in connection with sensitization to the hapten diphenylcyclopropenone (DPC). The CDR3 DNA sequence: TGTGCCATCAGGGAGGCAGGTCGAGAGACCCAGTACTTC. The encoded protein is CAIREAGRETQYF.